This T cell receptor beta chain was identified in a study of T cells after yellow fever vaccination (dated by TCRdb to about 2019). In terms of the full investigation: The SMART-Seq v4 Ultra Low Input RNA kit was used to prepare libraries from fractions with low cell numbers. The cohort comprised two healthy male donors, one aged 18 to 30 and one aged 30 to 39 years. Blood was drawn at multiple timepoints before and after primary and secondary immunization, with bulk PBMC replicates and cell subsets isolated. To follow T-cell clones before and after both primary and booster YFV17D yellow fever vaccination, bulk TCR alpha and beta repertoires underwent longitudinal sequencing.

Overall study outcomes, separate from this receptor: After the booster, most clones that had expanded after primary vaccination were detected again (nearly 98% of CD4 and 88% of CD8), suggesting broad maintenance of memory. Compared with the primary T-cell response, the secondary T-cell response was faster but weaker, reaching its peak on day 5 rather than on day 15. Because the study included only two donors, the extent to which the findings can be generalized is limited. A small fraction of clonotypes showed up in both the CD4 and CD8 compartments, probably as a result of convergent recombination. Computational filtering was required because FACS-sorted repertoires could contain abundant contaminating clonotypes from the bulk population.

Measured from the cysteine to the phenylalanine, the CDR3 is 15 residues long. The sequence is cut down to CDR3 DNA, 45 bases in frame from base 1. V and J are truncated by 5 bases and 7 bases respectively, leaving an intervening sequence of 23 bases. Per the germline V gene, SQVTM is the CDR1 and ANQGSEA is the CDR2. Regarding this clonotype: What this receptor recognizes is not known. No per-base quality is available; no much larger clone lies one base away.

Instrument on record: Illumina NovaSeq 6000. TCR cDNA was synthesized by 5'RACE template switching, which introduced a universal primer site and unique molecular identifiers. Priming for cDNA synthesis came from both the TCR alpha and TCR beta constant segments. Library amplification involved two PCR steps, and the second step added sample barcodes and sequencing adapters. Sequencing of the libraries was done on either Illumina HiSeq 2500 (2x100 bp) or NovaSeq (2x150 bp). The study's own analysis went as follows. Demultiplexing of reads and collapsing into UMI consensus sequences were performed with MIGEC, and V(D)J alignment was carried out with MiXCR. Using edgeR on replicate PBMC samples, clonotypes were called vaccine-responding if FDR was below 0.01 and the log2 fold change was above 5 up to day 15. Each bulk clonotype received a CD4 or CD8 identity based on whether the sequenced CD4 or CD8 repertoire contained that clonotype at higher abundance. The raw public data were reprocessed by TCRdb itself: fastp quality trimming at Q25, MiXCR clonotype calling, in-frame beta chains only. One record per CDR3 amino acid sequence lists the most common genes and DNA. TCRdb, rather than the study authors, made the V and J calls. The sample table lists around 320,000 distinct CDR3 sequences, 8.7% of them with a count of one. The ten largest account for about 3.5% of the sample.

In the paper's terms, the treatment or condition label means: live attenuated yellow fever vaccine strain. PBMCs were isolated from peripheral blood using a standard Ficoll-Paque protocol. Dynabeads CD4 and CD8 positive selection kits were used to isolate the CD4 and CD8 T-cell fractions. TriZol was used to extract RNA from bulk PBMCs, from CD4 and CD8 fractions, and from dextramer-positive and dextramer-negative fractions. The chain couples TRBV29-1 to TRBJ2-5; the D gene is possibly TRBD1 or TRBD2, with 5 bases matching each. This TCR was sampled from a man aged 18 to 30 who received the YFV17D yellow fever vaccine. This specimen consisted of CD4+ T cells sorted from PBMCs, obtained 5 days after the yellow fever booster vaccination. The CDR3 here reads CSVHTVRDGRRTQYF. DNA sequence: TGCAGCGTTCATACCGTTCGGGACGGCCGACGGACCCAGTACTTC.